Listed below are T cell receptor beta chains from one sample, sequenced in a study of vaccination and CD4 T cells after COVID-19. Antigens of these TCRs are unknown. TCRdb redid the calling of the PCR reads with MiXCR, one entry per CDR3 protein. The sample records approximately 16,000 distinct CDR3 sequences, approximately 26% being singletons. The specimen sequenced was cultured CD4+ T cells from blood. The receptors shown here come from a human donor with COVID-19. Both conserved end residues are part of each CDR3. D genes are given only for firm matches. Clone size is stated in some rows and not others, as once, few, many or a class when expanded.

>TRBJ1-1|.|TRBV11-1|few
TGTGCCAGCAGCCCCGGACGGGCCAGCGTCCCTGAAGCTTTCTTT
CASSPGRASVPEAFF
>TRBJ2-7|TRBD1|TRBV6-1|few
TGTGCCAGCAGGCAGGGACAGGGAACCTACGAGCAGTACTTC
CASRQGQGTYEQYF
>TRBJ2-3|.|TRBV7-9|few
TGTGCCAGCAGCTTCGCCCCATCCCCTGGGGATACGCAGTATTTT
CASSFAPSPGDTQYF
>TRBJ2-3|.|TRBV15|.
TGTGCCACCAGTCCCGGGGGAAGCACAGATACGCAGTATTTT
CATSPGGSTDTQYF
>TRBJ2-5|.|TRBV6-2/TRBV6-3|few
TGTGCCAGCAGTTTCAAGTACCAAGAGACCCAGTACTTC
CASSFKYQETQYF
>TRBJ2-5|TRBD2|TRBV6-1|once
TGTGCCACAAAGCGGGGGGGGAACCAAGAGACCCAGTACTTC
CATKRGGNQETQYF
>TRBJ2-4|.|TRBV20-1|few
TGCAGTGGCAGAAAGGGAGAAAACATTCAGTACTTC
CSGRKGENIQYF
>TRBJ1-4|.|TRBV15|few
TGTGCCACCAGCAGAGATGGGGGACTTGAAAAACTGTTTTTT
CATSRDGGLEKLFF
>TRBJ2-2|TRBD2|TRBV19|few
TGTGCCAGTAGTATAGTGGCGGGACTAGCGTTCGGGGAGCTGTTTTTT
CASSIVAGLAFGELFF
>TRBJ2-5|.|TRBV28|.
TGTGCCAGCAGACTGATAAAAGGGGGGACCCAGTACTTC
CASRLIKGGTQYF
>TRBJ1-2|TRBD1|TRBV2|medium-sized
TGTGCCAGCAGCGTAACAGGGGGGTATGGCTACACCTTC
CASSVTGGYGYTF
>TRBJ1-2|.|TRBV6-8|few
TGTGCCAGCAGTTACTCGAAGCAGAAGAGCCTCCGGGTCTATGGCTACACCTTC
CASSYSKQKSLRVYGYTF
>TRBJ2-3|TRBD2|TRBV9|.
TGTGCCAGCAGCGTCTCCCTAGCGGTAACAGATACGCAGTATTTT
CASSVSLAVTDTQYF
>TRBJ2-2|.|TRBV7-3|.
TGTGCCAGCAGCCCCGACGGATACACCGGGGAGCTGTTTTTT
CASSPDGYTGELFF
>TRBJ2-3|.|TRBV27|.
TGTGCCAGCAGTTCCCTAGCCTATTCAGATACGCAGTATTTT
CASSSLAYSDTQYF
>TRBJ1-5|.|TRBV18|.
TGTGCCAGCTCCGATAGACAGGATGACAATCAGCCCCAGCATTTT
CASSDRQDDNQPQHF
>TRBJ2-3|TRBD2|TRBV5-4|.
TGTGCCAGCAGCTCAGCGGGGGACAAGACAGATACGCAGTATTTT
CASSSAGDKTDTQYF
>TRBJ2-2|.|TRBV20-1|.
TGCAGTGCTAGAGCTACAGGATCGTGCACCGGGGAGCTGTTTTTT
CSARATGSCTGELFF
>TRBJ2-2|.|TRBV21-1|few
TGTGCCAGCAGCAACCAGGGGAGGACCGGGGAGCTGTTTTTT
CASSNQGRTGELFF
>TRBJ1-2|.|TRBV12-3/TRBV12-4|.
TGTGCCAGCAGTTCCAGGGTCGGCTACACCTTC
CASSSRVGYTF
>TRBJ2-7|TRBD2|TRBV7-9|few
TGTGCCAGCAGCCCAAGCGGGGGGGCCTCAAGAAGACACGAGCAGTACTTC
CASSPSGGASRRHEQYF
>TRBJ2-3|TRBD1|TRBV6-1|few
TGTGCCAGCAAGGGACAGGGGAGCACAGATACGCAGTATTTT
CASKGQGSTDTQYF
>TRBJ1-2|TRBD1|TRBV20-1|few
TGCAGTGCCAGCCCAGGGGGCAATGGCTACACCTTC
CSASPGGNGYTF
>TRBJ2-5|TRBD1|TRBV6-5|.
TGTGCCAGCAGTTACGGGTTGGCAGGGGGTGAGGAGACCCAGTACTTC
CASSYGLAGGEETQYF
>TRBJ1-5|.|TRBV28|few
TGTGCCAGCAGCCCTACAGGACCCAATCAGCCCCAGCATTTT
CASSPTGPNQPQHF
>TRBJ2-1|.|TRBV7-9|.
TGTGCCAGCAGCACGCTCAGGGGTAATGAGCAGTTCTTC
CASSTLRGNEQFF
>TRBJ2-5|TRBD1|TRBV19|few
TGTGCCAGTAGTATAATAGGGACAGGGGGCGATGAGACCCAGTACTTC
CASSIIGTGGDETQYF
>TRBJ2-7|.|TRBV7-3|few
TGTGCCAGCAGCTTATCCGGATCCTACGAGCAGTACTTC
CASSLSGSYEQYF
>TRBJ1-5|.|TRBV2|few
TGTGCCAGCAGTGAAGCTCGGGGGGATCAGCCCCAGCATTTT
CASSEARGDQPQHF
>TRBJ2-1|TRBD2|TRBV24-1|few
TGTGCCACCAGTGATTTGCACTGGCGGGGGAATGAGCAGTTCTTC
CATSDLHWRGNEQFF